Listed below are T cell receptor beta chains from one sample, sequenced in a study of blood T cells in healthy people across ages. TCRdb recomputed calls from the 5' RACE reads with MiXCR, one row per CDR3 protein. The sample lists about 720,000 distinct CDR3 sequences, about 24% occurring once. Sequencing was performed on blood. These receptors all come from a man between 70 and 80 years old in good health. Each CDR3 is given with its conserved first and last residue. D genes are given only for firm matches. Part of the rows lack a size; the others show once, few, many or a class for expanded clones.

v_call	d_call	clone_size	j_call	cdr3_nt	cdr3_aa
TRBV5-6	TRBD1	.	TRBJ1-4	TGTGCCAGCAGCGGGGACAGGGGAAGACTAACTGAGGAAAAACTGTTTTTT	CASSGDRGRLTEEKLFF
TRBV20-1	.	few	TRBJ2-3	TGCAGTGCTAGAGATTTTCGTGATGGCACAGATACGCAGTATTTT	CSARDFRDGTDTQYF
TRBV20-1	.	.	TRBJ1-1	TGCAGTGCTAGGGGGCAGGGGACCAGGGACACTGAAGCTTTCTTT	CSARGQGTRDTEAFF
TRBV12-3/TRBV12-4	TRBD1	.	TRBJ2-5	TGTGCCAGCAGTTTAAGGGGGCAACGAGAGACCCAGTACTTC	CASSLRGQRETQYF
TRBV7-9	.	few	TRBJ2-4	TGTGCCAGCAGCTTCGAGTCGGGGTCAACCAAAAACATTCAGTACTTC	CASSFESGSTKNIQYF
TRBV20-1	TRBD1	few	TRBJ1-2	TGCAGTGCTAGAGCCTCGACAGGGCTGAACACACGGGGCTACACCTTC	CSARASTGLNTRGYTF
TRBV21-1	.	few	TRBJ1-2	TGTGCCAGCAGCAAATGCCTAATAGGTGCCTATGGCTACACCTTC	CASSKCLIGAYGYTF
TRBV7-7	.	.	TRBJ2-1	TGTGCCAGCAGCAGTACTAGGGGTGAGCAGTTCTTC	CASSSTRGEQFF
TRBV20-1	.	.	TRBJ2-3	TGCAGCGCTAGAGATCACCTGAAGGCGCAGTATTTT	CSARDHLKAQYF
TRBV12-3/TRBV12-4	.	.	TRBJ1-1	TGTGCCAGCAGTTTCACGACGGGGTACACTGAAGCTTTCTTT	CASSFTTGYTEAFF
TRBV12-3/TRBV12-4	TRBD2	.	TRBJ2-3	TGTGCCAGCATATTAGCGGGGGCGACCACAGATACGCAGTATTTT	CASILAGATTDTQYF
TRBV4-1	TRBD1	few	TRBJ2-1	TGCGCCAGCAGCCAAGCTTCGGGACAGGGTTTATATGAGCAGTTCTTC	CASSQASGQGLYEQFF
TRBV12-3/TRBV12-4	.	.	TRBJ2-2	TGTGCCAGCAAGGGGGGGAGGAACACCGGGGAGCTGTTTTTT	CASKGGRNTGELFF
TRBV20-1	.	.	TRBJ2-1	TGCAGTGCTATTAACTCGGGATCTCCACAGGGGCAGTTCTTC	CSAINSGSPQGQFF
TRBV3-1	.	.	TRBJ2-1	TGTGCCAGCAGCCAAGATTTCGCGGATACCTACAATGAGCAGTTCTTC	CASSQDFADTYNEQFF
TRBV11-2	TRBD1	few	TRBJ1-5	TGTGCCAGCAGCACGACCGGGACAGGGGTCCAGCCCCAGCATTTT	CASSTTGTGVQPQHF
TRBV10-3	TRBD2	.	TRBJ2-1	TGTGCCATCAGTGATGGACTAGCGGGAGAGGAGCAGTTCTTC	CAISDGLAGEEQFF
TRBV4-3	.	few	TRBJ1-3	TGCGCCAGCAGCCAAGATATCCCCCAGGGAAGGTTTGGAAACACCATATATTTT	CASSQDIPQGRFGNTIYF
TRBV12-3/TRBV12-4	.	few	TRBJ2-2	TGTGCCAGTTTCGACCTCCGGGGTCCCGGGGAGCTGTTTTTT	CASFDLRGPGELFF
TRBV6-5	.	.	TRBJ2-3	TGTGCCACTCAGGCCTCTAGCTTACGGCCGCAGTATTTT	CATQASSLRPQYF
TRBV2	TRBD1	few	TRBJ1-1	TGTGCCAGCAGTGGACAGGGAGCGGTGAACACTGAAGCTTTCTTT	CASSGQGAVNTEAFF
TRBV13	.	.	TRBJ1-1	TGTGCCAGCAGCTTATTTGGTCACCCCGGAGCTTTCTTT	CASSLFGHPGAFF
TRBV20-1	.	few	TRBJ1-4	TGCAGTGCTAGAGATCTGAAGGGCGGGAATGAAAAACTGTTTTTT	CSARDLKGGNEKLFF
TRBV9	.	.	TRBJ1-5	TGTGCCAGCAGCGGTGGGGGGCGGAATCAGCCCCAGCATTTT	CASSGGGRNQPQHF
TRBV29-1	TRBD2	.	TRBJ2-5	TGCAGCGTCGGTATTAGCGGGAGAGGAGAGACCCAGTACTTC	CSVGISGRGETQYF
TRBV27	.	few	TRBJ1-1	TGTGCCAGCAGTTCAACCCCTGAAGCTTTCTTT	CASSSTPEAFF
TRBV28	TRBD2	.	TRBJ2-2	TGTGCCAGCAGTTTCCACCGGGGACTAGCGGGGGACAGAACCGGGGAGCTGTTTTTT	CASSFHRGLAGDRTGELFF
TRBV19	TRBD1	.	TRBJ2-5	TGTGCCAGTAGTATAGTCGGGACAGGGGACCAAGAGACCCAGTACTTC	CASSIVGTGDQETQYF
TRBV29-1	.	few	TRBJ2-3	TGCAGCGTCGTTCGGGATACGCAGTATTTT	CSVVRDTQYF
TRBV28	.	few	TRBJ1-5	TGTGCCAGCAGGAGGGTGCGAAATCAGCCCCAGCATTTT	CASRRVRNQPQHF
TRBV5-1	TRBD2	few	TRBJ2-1	TGCGCCAGCAGCCCTCTAGCGGGGGGGACCTCCTACAATGAGCAGTTCTTC	CASSPLAGGTSYNEQFF
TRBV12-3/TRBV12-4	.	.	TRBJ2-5	TGTGCCAGCAGTAGGCGGAAAGAGACCCAGTACTTC	CASSRRKETQYF
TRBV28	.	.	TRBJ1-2	TGTGCCAGCCGAAGGGACATCTATGGCTACACCTTC	CASRRDIYGYTF
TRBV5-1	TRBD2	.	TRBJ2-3	TGCGCCAGCAGCATCTCGGGACTAGCGGGGGGGAGGAGCACAGATACGCAGTATTTT	CASSISGLAGGRSTDTQYF
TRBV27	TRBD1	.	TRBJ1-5	TGTGCCAGCAGGACAACTCGGACAGGGGGTACGGAGCCCCAGCATTTT	CASRTTRTGGTEPQHF
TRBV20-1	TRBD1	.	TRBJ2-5	TGCAGTGCTAGATCTAAGGCCAGGGGGCCCCAAGAGACCCAGTACTTC	CSARSKARGPQETQYF
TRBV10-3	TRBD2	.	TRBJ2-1	TGTGCCATCAGTGACACGGGACTAGCGGGCCACAATGAGCAGTTCTTC	CAISDTGLAGHNEQFF
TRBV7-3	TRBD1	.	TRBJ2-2	TGTGCCAGCAGCTTAAGAGGGACAGGGGGACTAGTGAACACCGGGGAGCTGTTTTTT	CASSLRGTGGLVNTGELFF
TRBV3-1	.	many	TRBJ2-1	TGTGCCAGCAGCCAAGGTGAGGGGTCGTACAATGAGCAGTTCTTC	CASSQGEGSYNEQFF
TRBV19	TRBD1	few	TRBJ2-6	TGTGCCAGCCGACAGGGCTCTGGGGCCAACGTCCTGACTTTC	CASRQGSGANVLTF
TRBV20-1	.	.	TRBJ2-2	TGCAGTCCGAACCTGCGGTCCGGGGAGCTGTTTTTT	CSPNLRSGELFF
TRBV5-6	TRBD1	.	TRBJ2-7	TGTGCCAGCAGTTCCGAGGACAGGGCATCGGGCGATGGCTTCTACGAGCAGTACTTC	CASSSEDRASGDGFYEQYF
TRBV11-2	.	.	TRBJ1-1	TGTGCCAGCAGCTTCGCATCAGGGGTAGGGACTGAAGCTTTCTTT	CASSFASGVGTEAFF
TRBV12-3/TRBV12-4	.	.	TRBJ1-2	TGTGCCAGCAGTTTAGTTTGGGGTGGCTACACCTTC	CASSLVWGGYTF
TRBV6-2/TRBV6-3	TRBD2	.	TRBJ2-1	TGTGCCAGCAGGCCCCTAGCGGGGGGTAACAATGAGCAGTTCTTC	CASRPLAGGNNEQFF
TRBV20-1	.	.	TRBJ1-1	TGCAGGCAGGGAGGGCCCTCCGACACTGAAGCTTTCTTT	CRQGGPSDTEAFF
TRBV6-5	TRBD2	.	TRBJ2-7	TGTGCCAGCAGTTACCAACTAGCGGGACCATACGAGCAGTACTTC	CASSYQLAGPYEQYF